The 2 T cell receptor beta chains reported below all come from one sample, sequenced in a study of blood T cell repertoires in COVID-19. Repertoires were generated with immunoSEQ multiplex PCR, while TCRdb's copy carries only in-frame clones and drops some. In the table there are approximately 280,000 clones, around 90% of which are singletons. Specimen: peripheral blood. The receptor source for this set is a woman in her twenties or thirties with COVID-19, enrolled during active disease.

CDR3 sequence: CASSLSGHGLGEQFF. In DNA form, the CDR3 reads TGTGCCAGCAGTTTATCGGGACACGGCTTGGGTGAGCAGTTCTTC. The chain employs TRBV27 and TRBJ2-1, with a weak D call TRBD1 (6 bases). This CDR3 comprises 15 residues. CDR1 is MNHEY and CDR2 is SMNVEV in the germline V gene (reference sequence). V was pared by 0 bases and J by 9 bases, with 15 bases between.

This chain connects TRBV6-6 to TRBJ1-4, with D tentatively TRBD1 (6 bases). V was cut by 4 bases and J by 8 bases, with 14 bases left in between. CDR1 and CDR2 (germline): MNHNY, SVGAGI (reference sequence). CDR3 length: 14 residues. The CDR3 loop reads CASSLGQGREKLFF. In DNA, the CDR3 is TGTGCCAGCAGTTTGGGACAAGGCCGAGAAAAACTGTTTTTT.